This T cell receptor beta chain was recorded in a study of response to subunit inactivated influenza vaccine (dated by TCRdb to 2017 to 2018). Study-level background: To follow how T cells responded to a trivalent subunit inactivated influenza vaccine, the researchers relied on deep quantitative profiling of the T cell receptor repertoire. Study-wide findings and limitations: It was suggested by the authors that each seasonal influenza vaccination may recruit only a limited number of new T cells.

In regard to this clonotype: The antigen it binds to is not known. Base quality data are lacking; no much larger clone is found one base away.

The receptor library was made with RT-PCR. This sample was sequenced with an Illumina HiSeq 2500. TCRdb passed the public sequencing reads through fastp at Q25 and MiXCR, retaining productive beta sequences. Rows matching on CDR3 protein sequence are summarized as one entry with the most common DNA and genes. For this sample there are roughly 650,000 distinct CDR3 sequences; 15% to 19% appear just once. The ten biggest clones cover roughly 11% of the sample. Unmatched junction bases come to 14, with V trimmed by 5 bases and J by 3 bases. According to the germline V gene, CDR1 reads SGHTA and CDR2 reads FQGNSA. The CDR3 goes from the cysteine to the phenylalanine over 17 residues. The read is trimmed to its CDR3 DNA, 51 bases read in frame from base 1.

This sequence uses TRBV7-2 and TRBJ2-5; 8 of the junction bases match TRBD2. The receptor's source is a man in his forties or fifties who received an inactivated influenza vaccine. Donor details come from another sample of the same person, matched by shared clones. This material consisted of PBMCs from blood, taken 11 to 12 days after vaccination. This receptor carries the CDR3 CASSVAPPGTRKETQYF. The sequenced DNA is TGTGCCAGCAGCGTCGCCCCCCCCGGGACTAGAAAAGAGACCCAGTACTTC.